Presented here are 11 T cell receptor beta chains from one specimen sequenced in a study of T cells in Graves' hyperthyroidism and ophthalmopathy. Amplified regions were TCR beta CDR3 sequences from RNA transcripts. A first-round RT-PCR of the TCR CDR3 used the HTBI primer set. One entry per CDR3 protein, called by TCRdb with MiXCR from the multiplex PCR reads. The data hold fewer than 700,000 distinct CDR3 sequences, with about a sixth observed a single time. Sequenced input: blood. These receptor sequences come from a woman aged 18-29 years with Graves' ophthalmopathy.

The sample holds many counts of this clonotype. This chain links TRBV7-9 with TRBJ2-1; 11 bases align to TRBD2. V lost 2 bases, J lost 7 bases, and 4 bases stayed unmatched. Germline CDR1 reads SEHNR; CDR2 reads FQNEAQ (reference sequence). The length of the CDR3 is 15 residues. CDR3 DNA sequence: TGTGCCAGCAGCTTAAAACTAGCGGGAGTGAATGAGCAGTTCTTC. Translating gives CASSLKLAGVNEQFF.

This chain uses TRBV6-5 with TRBJ2-1; D is possibly TRBD2 (5 bases). Germline CDR1 and CDR2: MNHEY and SVGAGI. The CDR3 is 17 residues long. V was shortened by 0 bases and J by 1 base, with 13 bases between the two germline ends. CDR3 region: CASSYSPFSASYNEQFF. The CDR3 nucleotides read TGTGCCAGCAGTTACTCTCCATTTAGCGCGTCCTACAATGAGCAGTTCTTC.

Of note for this clonotype: A read error is possible here, since a much larger clone lies one base away. The V call is TRBV7-2, the J call TRBJ2-1; D remains unclear. Germline-derived CDR1 and CDR2 are SGHTA and FQGNSA. This CDR3 is 13 amino acids long. The V gene lost 4 bases and the J gene lost 10 bases, with 14 bases spanning the gap. CDR3: CASSSPPLEEQFF. The CDR3 DNA sequence: TGTGCCAGCAGCTCACCCCCACTCGAGGAGCAGTTCTTC.

This clonotype turned up a few times. V and J are TRBV7-2 and TRBJ2-1; TRBD2 is a possible D gene (6 bases). Germline V gene data show CDR1 as SGHTA and CDR2 as FQGNSA. The length of the CDR3 is 16 residues. Trimming removed 7 bases from V and 4 bases from J, with 20 bases in between. Written as DNA, the CDR3 is TGTGCCAGCAACTCTCCGGGACTCCACGTTTACAATGAGCAGTTCTTC. This gives the protein CASNSPGLHVYNEQFF.

This clonotype has a handful of counts. The chain has TRBV20-1 and TRBJ1-2; D perhaps matches TRBD1 (5 bases). CDR3 length: 18 amino acids. V lost 0 bases and J 1 base, leaving 21 bases between the germline ends. Germline V gene data show CDR1 as DFQATT and CDR2 as SNEGSKA (reference sequence). The CDR3 spells CSARDRNQGGWGNYGYTF. CDR3 bases: TGCAGTGCTAGAGATCGCAACCAGGGTGGTTGGGGTAACTATGGCTACACCTTC.

This clonotype has ten or more counts. V and J are TRBV27 and TRBJ2-1; TRBD2 agrees at 14 bases. V dropped 6 bases and J dropped 8; count of bases not matched to a gene: 9. CDR3 length: 16 amino acids. CDR1 is MNHEY and CDR2 is SMNVEV in the germline V gene (reference sequence). In DNA, the CDR3 is TGTGCCAGCAGCTTCGGGACTAGCGGGAGTGCCCATGAGCAGTTCTTC. This gives the protein CASSFGTSGSAHEQFF.

In its sample, this clonotype was seen many times. This chain uses TRBV20-1 with TRBJ2-1; D is ambiguous. With 7 bases removed from V and 2 bases from J, the gap between germline ends came to 15 bases. The CDR3 has 14 amino acids. The germline CDR1 and CDR2 sequences are DFQATT and SNEGSKA (reference sequence). The CDR3 sequence is CSVLIGGTYNEQFF. CDR3 sequence (DNA): TGCAGTGTCCTAATCGGCGGAACCTACAATGAGCAGTTCTTC.

The chain couples TRBV7-9 to TRBJ1-2, with TRBD1 matching 7 bases. V shed 5 bases, J shed 4 bases, and the junction held 10 bases outside the gene matches. In germline, CDR1 is SEHNR, CDR2 FQNEAQ (reference sequence). There are 15 residues in the CDR3. The DNA of the CDR3 is TGTGCCAGCAGCGAGACGACAGGGTACCCCTATGGCTACACCTTC. Amino acids: CASSETTGYPYGYTF.

The V call is TRBV7-9, the J call TRBJ2-1; D may match TRBD1 or TRBD2 (5 bases each). The CDR3 runs 13 residues. Germline V CDR1 and CDR2: SEHNR, FQNEAQ (reference sequence). The V gene lost 6 bases and the J gene lost 5 bases, with 11 bases spanning the gap. CDR3 in amino acids: CASRIQGDNEQFF. The CDR3 nucleotides are TGTGCCAGCAGGATTCAGGGAGACAATGAGCAGTTCTTC.

This clonotype was recorded at least ten times. The chain links TRBV30 to TRBJ1-1, with 7 bases aligning to TRBD1. Germline V gene data show CDR1 as GTSNPN and CDR2 as SVGIG (reference sequence). This CDR3 contains 15 residues. V gave up 2 bases and J gave up 3 bases; unmatched junction bases: 9. The CDR3 nucleotides read TGTGCCTGGAGTCCACGGGACAGAATGGACACTGAAGCTTTCTTT. It is translated as CAWSPRDRMDTEAFF.

Only one count was recorded for this clonotype. This sequence joins TRBV7-8 and TRBJ2-1, with TRBD1 identical over 9 bases. Germline V gene lookup returns CDR1 SGHVS and CDR2 FQNEAQ. V gave up 5 bases and J gave up 14 bases; unmatched junction bases: 10. The CDR3 runs to 13 residues. CDR3 nucleotide sequence: TGTGCCAGCAGCAGGGGACAGGGATTTCGGAAGTTCTTC. Its protein product is CASSRGQGFRKFF.